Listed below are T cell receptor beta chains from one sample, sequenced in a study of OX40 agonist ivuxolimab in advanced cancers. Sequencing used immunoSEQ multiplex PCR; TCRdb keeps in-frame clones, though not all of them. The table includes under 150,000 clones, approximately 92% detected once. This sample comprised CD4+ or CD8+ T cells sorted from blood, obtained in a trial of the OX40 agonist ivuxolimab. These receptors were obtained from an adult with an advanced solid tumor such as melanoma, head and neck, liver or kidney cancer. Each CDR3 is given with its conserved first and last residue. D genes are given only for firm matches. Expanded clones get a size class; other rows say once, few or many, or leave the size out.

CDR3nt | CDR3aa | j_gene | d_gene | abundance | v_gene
TGTGCCAGCAGCTCCCGGACACACATGAACACTGAAGCTTTCTTT | CASSSRTHMNTEAFF | TRBJ1-1 | - | - | TRBV7-2
TGCGCCAGCAGCTTCAGGGATGGCTACACCTTC | CASSFRDGYTF | TRBJ1-2 | - | - | TRBV5-1
TGTGCCAGCAGCGGGCACATGTACGAGCAGTACTTC | CASSGHMYEQYF | TRBJ2-7 | - | - | TRBV11-2
TGTGCCAGCAGCGACACCCCCGTTGGATTCTCTGGAAACACCATATATTTT | CASSDTPVGFSGNTIYF | TRBJ1-3 | - | - | TRBV9
TGTGCCAGCAGTTTGAAGCAGGTAATGAATGAGCAGTTCTTC | CASSLKQVMNEQFF | TRBJ2-1 | - | - | TRBV27
TGCGCCAGCAGCGCCTTAAACACTGAAGCTTTCTTT | CASSALNTEAFF | TRBJ1-1 | - | - | TRBV5-1
TGTGCCATCAGCGGACAGGGGTCCTACGAGCAGTACTTC | CAISGQGSYEQYF | TRBJ2-7 | TRBD1 | - | TRBV10-3
TGTGCCAGCAGCTTAGCGGGTAGCGGGCCCCAAGAGACCCAGTACTTC | CASSLAGSGPQETQYF | TRBJ2-5 | TRBD2 | - | TRBV7-6
TGTGCCAGCAGCCCACCACAGGACAGCTCTGGAAACACCATATATTTT | CASSPPQDSSGNTIYF | TRBJ1-3 | - | - | TRBV28
TGTGCCAGCAGCTTAATCCGAGATCAGCCCCAGCATTTT | CASSLIRDQPQHF | TRBJ1-5 | - | - | TRBV7-2
TGCGCCAGCAGCGTTGGACATGAGGGTGGTTATGGCTACACCTTC | CASSVGHEGGYGYTF | TRBJ1-2 | - | - | TRBV5-1
TGTGCCAGCAGCGAACGACCCCGAGGACAGCCCCAGCATTTT | CASSERPRGQPQHF | TRBJ1-5 | - | few | TRBV11-2
TGTGCCAGCAGCTTAGAAGGGGGCTCCTACGAGCAGTACTTC | CASSLEGGSYEQYF | TRBJ2-7 | - | - | TRBV7-8
TGTGCCAGCGAGGCAGGGGCGATCTATGGCTACACCTTC | CASEAGAIYGYTF | TRBJ1-2 | - | - | TRBV2
TGTGCCAGCAGTCGGACGGGTAATGAAAAACTGTTTTTT | CASSRTGNEKLFF | TRBJ1-4 | - | - | TRBV28
TGTGCCAGCTCACCGGGTTACTCTGGGGCCAACGTCCTGACTTTC | CASSPGYSGANVLTF | TRBJ2-6 | - | - | TRBV18
TGTGCCAGCAGCTCGAGGACTAGCGGGGGCCATCACAATGAGCAGTTCTTC | CASSSRTSGGHHNEQFF | TRBJ2-1 | TRBD2 | - | TRBV5-4
TGTGCCTGGAGGCCAAGCGGGACGGTCCTGAACACTGAAGCTTTCTTT | CAWRPSGTVLNTEAFF | TRBJ1-1 | - | few | TRBV30
TGTGCCAGCTCACCACCGGGGGGCAAGAAAGAGACCCAGTACTTC | CASSPPGGKKETQYF | TRBJ2-5 | - | - | TRBV18